These T cell receptor beta chains were read from a single sample in a study of OX40 agonist ivuxolimab in advanced cancers. Here immunoSEQ multiplex PCR was the method, and the copy in TCRdb shows in-frame clones only, minus some. There are some 79,000 clones in the sample; roughly 90% occur only once, and less than 0.55% lies in the top ten. The sample consisted of CD4+ or CD8+ T cells sorted from blood, taken in a trial of the OX40 agonist ivuxolimab. These receptors were taken from an adult with an advanced solid tumor such as melanoma, head and neck, liver or kidney cancer. CDR3s include the opening cysteine and the closing phenylalanine or tryptophan. The order of the fields is clone size, J gene, D gene, V gene, CDR3 protein, CDR3 DNA. The D gene is left open where the match is weak. Where a row states a size, it is once, few, many or the class of an expanded clone; other rows omit it.

abundance: once
j_gene: TRBJ2-3
d_gene: TRBD2
v_gene: TRBV5-1
CDR3aa: CASSLAVTGGRGTDTQYF
CDR3nt: TGCGCCAGCAGCTTGGCTGTTACGGGAGGGCGGGGCACAGATACGCAGTATTTT

abundance: NA
j_gene: TRBJ1-6
d_gene: TRBD1
v_gene: TRBV27
CDR3aa: CASTTGQGSSPLHF
CDR3nt: TGTGCCAGCACCACCGGACAGGGTAGCTCACCCCTCCACTTT

abundance: NA
j_gene: TRBJ1-2
d_gene: NA
v_gene: TRBV7-2
CDR3aa: CASSQPARTSYGYTF
CDR3nt: TGTGCCAGCAGCCAACCCGCTCGGACGAGCTATGGCTACACCTTC

abundance: NA
j_gene: TRBJ2-1
d_gene: NA
v_gene: TRBV7-2
CDR3aa: CASSPTGAYNEQFF
CDR3nt: TGTGCCAGCAGCCCAACCGGGGCCTACAATGAGCAGTTCTTC

abundance: NA
j_gene: TRBJ1-2
d_gene: TRBD1
v_gene: TRBV7-2
CDR3aa: CASSLFLGQGAYGYTF
CDR3nt: TGTGCCAGCAGCTTATTTCTGGGACAGGGGGCCTATGGCTACACCTTC

abundance: NA
j_gene: TRBJ2-5
d_gene: TRBD1
v_gene: TRBV4-1
CDR3aa: CASSHPDRGGETQYF
CDR3nt: TGCGCCAGCAGCCACCCTGACAGGGGAGGTGAGACCCAGTACTTC

abundance: NA
j_gene: TRBJ2-2
d_gene: TRBD2
v_gene: TRBV19
CDR3aa: CASRSDGLAVGTGELFF
CDR3nt: TGTGCCAGTAGGAGTGATGGACTAGCGGTTGGGACCGGGGAGCTGTTTTTT

abundance: NA
j_gene: TRBJ2-3
d_gene: TRBD2
v_gene: TRBV11-2
CDR3aa: CASSPRLAGDGTDTQYF
CDR3nt: TGTGCCAGCAGCCCCCGACTAGCGGGAGATGGCACAGATACGCAGTATTTT

abundance: NA
j_gene: TRBJ2-5
d_gene: TRBD2
v_gene: TRBV13
CDR3aa: CASSSFSGRVEETQYF
CDR3nt: TGTGCCAGCAGCTCTTTTAGCGGGAGGGTAGAAGAGACCCAGTACTTC

abundance: NA
j_gene: TRBJ2-1
d_gene: TRBD1
v_gene: TRBV11-2
CDR3aa: CASSLGQGTEQFF
CDR3nt: TGTGCCAGCAGCTTAGGACAGGGAACTGAGCAGTTCTTC

abundance: NA
j_gene: TRBJ1-4
d_gene: NA
v_gene: TRBV19
CDR3aa: CASMIEGENEKLFF
CDR3nt: TGTGCCAGTATGATCGAGGGGGAAAATGAAAAACTGTTTTTT

abundance: few
j_gene: TRBJ2-7
d_gene: NA
v_gene: TRBV10-2
CDR3aa: CASSEGYRGPYEQYF
CDR3nt: TGCGCCAGCAGTGAAGGCTACCGGGGGCCCTACGAGCAGTACTTC

abundance: NA
j_gene: TRBJ1-2
d_gene: TRBD1
v_gene: TRBV14
CDR3aa: CASSQWTGGIEGYTF
CDR3nt: TGTGCCAGCAGCCAATGGACAGGGGGCATTGAGGGCTACACCTTC

abundance: NA
j_gene: TRBJ2-2
d_gene: NA
v_gene: TRBV5-1
CDR3aa: CTSSLSPRANTGELFF
CDR3nt: TGCACCAGCAGCTTGTCTCCGCGGGCCAACACCGGGGAGCTGTTTTTT

abundance: once
j_gene: TRBJ2-6
d_gene: NA
v_gene: TRBV9
CDR3aa: CASSTHSGANVLTF
CDR3nt: TGTGCCAGCAGCACGCACTCTGGGGCCAACGTCCTGACTTTC

abundance: NA
j_gene: TRBJ1-4
d_gene: NA
v_gene: TRBV9
CDR3aa: CASSVNGGSNEKLFF
CDR3nt: TGTGCCAGCAGCGTAAATGGGGGGTCTAATGAAAAACTGTTTTTT

abundance: NA
j_gene: TRBJ1-4
d_gene: NA
v_gene: TRBV7-9
CDR3aa: CASSLARFTNEKLFF
CDR3nt: TGTGCCAGCAGCTTAGCGAGGTTTACTAATGAAAAACTGTTTTTT

abundance: NA
j_gene: TRBJ1-2
d_gene: NA
v_gene: TRBV18
CDR3aa: CASSSGEDYGYTF
CDR3nt: TGTGCCAGCTCATCTGGGGAGGACTATGGCTACACCTTC

abundance: once
j_gene: TRBJ1-2
d_gene: NA
v_gene: TRBV7-9
CDR3aa: CASSLSGPTYGYTF
CDR3nt: NA

abundance: NA
j_gene: TRBJ2-2
d_gene: NA
v_gene: TRBV19
CDR3aa: CASSIKTGSAGTGELFF
CDR3nt: TGTGCCAGTAGTATCAAAACAGGGTCGGCTGGGACCGGGGAGCTGTTTTTT

abundance: NA
j_gene: TRBJ2-1
d_gene: NA
v_gene: TRBV19
CDR3aa: CASSAPSTGSYNEQFF
CDR3nt: TGTGCCAGTAGTGCTCCGTCGACGGGATCATACAATGAGCAGTTCTTC

abundance: NA
j_gene: TRBJ2-1
d_gene: NA
v_gene: TRBV5-1
CDR3aa: CASSLTVSYNEQFF
CDR3nt: TGCGCCAGCAGCTTAACAGTCTCCTACAATGAGCAGTTCTTC

abundance: NA
j_gene: TRBJ2-1
d_gene: TRBD2
v_gene: TRBV10-3
CDR3aa: CAITREENFDEQFF
CDR3nt: TGTGCCATCACGCGGGAGGAGAACTTCGATGAGCAGTTCTTC

abundance: once
j_gene: TRBJ1-1
d_gene: TRBD1
v_gene: TRBV5-1
CDR3aa: CASSLAGTGDTEAFF
CDR3nt: TGCGCCAGCAGCTTGGCCGGGACAGGGGACACTGAAGCTTTCTTT

abundance: once
j_gene: TRBJ2-3
d_gene: TRBD2
v_gene: TRBV7-7
CDR3aa: CASSSSAGFTDTQYF
CDR3nt: TGTGCCAGCAGCTCTTCAGCGGGGTTCACAGATACGCAGTATTTT

abundance: NA
j_gene: TRBJ2-3
d_gene: TRBD2
v_gene: TRBV6-5
CDR3aa: CASSPRDYTDTQYF
CDR3nt: TGTGCCAGCAGTCCTCGGGACTACACAGATACGCAGTATTTT

abundance: NA
j_gene: TRBJ2-2
d_gene: TRBD2
v_gene: TRBV19
CDR3aa: CATSSLAGLAFTGELFF
CDR3nt: TGTGCCACCTCGTCTCTAGCGGGCCTTGCATTTACCGGGGAGCTGTTTTTT

abundance: NA
j_gene: TRBJ2-7
d_gene: TRBD2
v_gene: TRBV19
CDR3aa: CASRDNAAGSGRALLREQYF
CDR3nt: TGTGCCAGTAGAGACAACGCGGCAGGTAGCGGGAGGGCTCTCCTACGCGAGCAGTACTTC

abundance: NA
j_gene: TRBJ1-1
d_gene: NA
v_gene: TRBV27
CDR3aa: CASRMLNTEAFF
CDR3nt: TGTGCCAGCCGAATGTTGAACACTGAAGCTTTCTTT

abundance: NA
j_gene: TRBJ2-1
d_gene: TRBD2
v_gene: TRBV29-1
CDR3aa: CSVAGTSLINEQFF
CDR3nt: TGCAGCGTCGCCGGGACTAGCCTTATTAATGAGCAGTTCTTC

abundance: NA
j_gene: TRBJ2-7
d_gene: TRBD2
v_gene: TRBV9
CDR3aa: CASSVAAGGTEQYF
CDR3nt: TGTGCCAGCAGCGTAGCAGCGGGAGGTACCGAGCAGTACTTC

abundance: once
j_gene: TRBJ2-7
d_gene: NA
v_gene: TRBV6-1
CDR3aa: CASSEGEGDEQYF
CDR3nt: TGTGCCAGCAGTGAGGGTGAGGGTGACGAGCAGTACTTC

abundance: once
j_gene: TRBJ2-7
d_gene: TRBD2
v_gene: TRBV19
CDR3aa: CASSPGQPGLAPPYEQYF
CDR3nt: TGTGCCAGTAGTCCCGGACAGCCGGGACTAGCTCCCCCCTACGAGCAGTACTTC

abundance: NA
j_gene: TRBJ1-6
d_gene: TRBD1
v_gene: TRBV30
CDR3aa: CAAAGQINSPLHF
CDR3nt: TGTGCCGCAGCGGGACAGATTAATTCACCCCTCCACTTT

abundance: NA
j_gene: TRBJ2-1
d_gene: TRBD2
v_gene: TRBV5-4
CDR3aa: CASSPGLAGGYNEQFF
CDR3nt: TGTGCCAGCAGCCCGGGACTAGCGGGAGGCTACAATGAGCAGTTCTTC

abundance: NA
j_gene: TRBJ2-1
d_gene: TRBD2
v_gene: TRBV19
CDR3aa: CASRTTSGGYNEQFF
CDR3nt: TGTGCCAGTAGGACCACTAGCGGGGGTTACAATGAGCAGTTCTTC